A single sample is the source of the 4 T cell receptor beta chains below, sequenced in a study of cytomegalovirus exposure and HLA in healthy donors. Primers included in the PCR were 60 Vbeta and 13 Jbeta primers. Clones were sequenced by immunoSEQ multiplex PCR, and TCRdb holds only the in-frame ones, with some missing. The table lists fewer than 250,000 clones, about 83% of them singletons. The sequenced material came from PBMCs. These receptors all stem from a girl aged 10 to 17 in good health and CMV-seronegative.

This sequence joins TRBV28 and TRBJ2-2; 10 bases line up with TRBD2. Losses at the gene ends were 6 bases for V and 5 bases for J; bases not matched to a gene: 9. CDR3 length: 16 residues. Germline-derived CDR1 and CDR2 are MDHEN and SYDVKM. CDR3 DNA sequence: TGTGCCAGCAGCCTCCTAGTGGGACTAGCGACCGGGGAGCTGTTTTTT. Translated, it gives CASSLLVGLATGELFF.

The J gene is TRBJ2-1, the V gene TRBV7-2, with D perhaps TRBD2 (6 bases). V was trimmed by 1 base and J by 5 bases, leaving 12 bases between them. Germline assignment: CDR1 SGHTA and CDR2 FQGNSA. This CDR3 is built from 15 residues. The CDR3 sequence is CASSLGGALDNEQFF. The CDR3 bases are TGTGCCAGCAGCTTAGGCGGGGCGCTGGACAATGAGCAGTTCTTC.

The chain has TRBV19 and TRBJ2-1; D is unclear. The ends were cut back, 1 base at V and 8 bases at J, with 3 bases in the middle. Germline V gene lookup returns CDR1 LNHDA and CDR2 SQIVND (reference sequence). The CDR3 covers 11 residues. CDR3 sequence: CASSIADEQFF. Written as DNA, the CDR3 is TGTGCCAGTAGTATAGCTGATGAGCAGTTCTTC.

Regarding this clone: Other DNA sequences from this sample encode an identical CDR3 as well. The rearrangement joins TRBV7-8 to TRBJ2-1; TRBD2 might be the D (7 bases). V shed 0 bases and J shed 3 bases, with 24 bases lying between them. This CDR3 is built from 20 residues. Germline V gene data show CDR1 as SGHVS and CDR2 as FQNEAQ. The CDR3 loop is CASSLAGPSRGASSYNEQFF. Here the CDR3 DNA reads TGTGCCAGCAGCTTAGCCGGCCCCAGCCGGGGGGCTAGCAGCTACAATGAGCAGTTCTTC. Variable domain in full (rest from reference TRBV7-8 and TRBJ2-1): GAGVSQSPRYKVAKRGQDVALRCDPISGHVSLFWYQQALGQGPEFLTYFQNEAQLDKSGLPSDRFFAERPEGSVSTLKIQRTQQEDSAVYLCASSLAGPSRGASSYNEQFFGPGTRLTVL.